These 13 T cell receptor beta chains were sequenced from one sample in a study of CD8+ T cells in alopecia areata. Treatment given: oral pan-JAK inhibitor, 5-10 mg twice daily. The authors extracted RNA and reverse transcribed it into cDNA as the sequencing template. TCRdb's copy holds only in-frame clones and misses some; the assay was immunoSEQ multiplex PCR. Found here are 150,000 to 250,000 clones, around 56% of them singletons; the top ten hold roughly 3.3%. Sequenced here: CD4+ T cells sorted from blood, sampled at week 4, from a patient treated with tofacitinib. These receptors all come from a human donor with alopecia areata.

The chain joins TRBV5-6 to TRBJ2-2; possible D gene TRBD2, 6 bases. Germline CDR1 is SGHDT and CDR2 is YYEEEE. CDR3 length: 16 residues. V lost 6 bases, J lost 5 bases, and 20 bases lay in between. CDR3 nucleotide sequence: TGTGCCAGCACCCTCTTGCTAGCGAGAGAGACCGGGGAGCTGTTTTTT. Its protein is CASTLLLARETGELFF. The whole variable domain, filled in from reference TRBV5-6 and TRBJ2-2, reads DAGVTQSPTHLIKTRGQQVTLRCSPKSGHDTVSWYQQALGQGPQFIFQYYEEEERQRGNFPDRFSGHQFPNYSSELNVNALLLGDSALYLCASTLLLARETGELFFGEGSRLTVL.

The J gene is TRBJ1-1, the V gene TRBV5-1; weak D call: TRBD1 (6 bases). CDR3 length equals 14 residues. Germline CDR1 is SGHRS and CDR2 is YFSETQ. V was trimmed by 5 bases and J by 0 bases, leaving 11 bases between them. The CDR3 DNA sequence: TGCGCCAGCAGTCCGGACAGAATGAACACTGAAGCTTTCTTT. It translates to CASSPDRMNTEAFF.

The chain has TRBV4-3 and TRBJ2-3, with unresolved D. Trimming removed 0 bases at V and 8 bases at J, with 12 bases between. This CDR3 spans 14 amino acids. In germline, CDR1 is LGHNA, CDR2 YSLEER. The CDR3 is CASSQDHSVGTQYF. CDR3 DNA: TGCGCCAGCAGCCAAGATCATAGTGTGGGTACGCAGTATTTT.

In this sample, this clone turned up once. This chain connects TRBV2 to TRBJ2-3; D may correspond to TRBD1 or TRBD2 (6 bases each). This CDR3 has 13 residues. Germline V CDR1 and CDR2: SNHLY, FYNNEI. Trimming cost V 7 bases and J 5 bases, with 13 bases left between them. The DNA for the CDR3 is TGTGCCAGCACGGGGGCAGGGGTAGATACGCAGTATTTT. Residues: CASTGAGVDTQYF.

The V call is TRBV6-5, the J call TRBJ1-6, with D hard to call. Trimming left V 4 bases short and J 5 bases short, with 9 bases between. CDR3 length equals 14 residues. The V gene's germline CDR1 is MNHEY and CDR2 SVGAGI. The CDR3 is CASSSGIDNSPLHF. In DNA, the CDR3 is TGTGCCAGCAGTTCTGGGATCGATAATTCACCCCTCCACTTT.

CDR3 DNA sequence: TGTGCCAGCAGCTTAGCCCCGGGACAGTTTAACACCGGGGAGCTGTTTTTT. This encodes CASSLAPGQFNTGELFF. The chain uses TRBV11-2 and TRBJ2-2, with 7 bases that match TRBD1. This CDR3 contains 17 residues. Trimming at V came to 1 base and at J to 2 bases, leaving 7 bases not matched to a gene. CDR1 is SGHAT and CDR2 is FQNNGV in the germline V gene.

Only a few counts were recorded for this clone. This specimen includes other DNA sequences encoding the same CDR3. The chain uses TRBV29-1 and TRBJ2-5; TRBD1 aligns across 7 bases. Germline V gene data show CDR1 as SQVTM and CDR2 as ANQGSEA. This CDR3 contains 12 residues. The V gene end was trimmed by 4 bases and the J gene end by 1 base; junction bases not matched to a gene: 0. CDR3 nucleotide sequence: TGCAGCGTTGGACAGGGCCAAGAGACCCAGTACTTC. Its translation is CSVGQGQETQYF.

The rearrangement joins TRBV4-3 to TRBJ2-5, with 7 bases fitting TRBD1. Germline trimming cut 0 bases from V and 2 bases from J; bases unmatched to any gene: 3. Per germline, CDR1 LGHNA and CDR2 YSLEER. The CDR3 length is 15 residues. CDR3 residues: CASSQDWTGQETQYF. CDR3 DNA: TGCGCCAGCAGCCAAGATTGGACAGGACAAGAGACCCAGTACTTC.

The DNA of the CDR3 is TGTGCCAGCAGGCGACAGCCAAATAATTCACCCCTCCACTTT. Translated: CASRRQPNNSPLHF. The chain is built from TRBV28 and TRBJ1-6; D is possibly TRBD1 (5 bases). From germline, CDR1 is MDHEN and CDR2 SYDVKM. The CDR3 spans 14 residues. V lost 6 bases and J lost 5, with 11 bases in between.

This chain links TRBV29-1 with TRBJ2-7; D gene ambiguous. Trimming took off 7 bases at V and 5 bases at J, with 12 bases between the two ends. The CDR3 totals 11 residues. The V gene's germline CDR1 is SQVTM and CDR2 ANQGSEA. This CDR3 is CSAEGSHEQYF. The CDR3 DNA sequence: TGCAGCGCCGAAGGGTCCCACGAGCAGTACTTC.

The chain recombines TRBV5-1 with TRBJ1-2, with 7 positions matching TRBD1. V lost 4 bases, J lost 2 bases, and 5 bases stayed unmatched. Germline CDR1 is SGHRS and CDR2 is YFSETQ. CDR3 length: 14 residues. The chain's CDR3 is CASSIGQENYGYTF. CDR3 sequence (DNA): TGCGCCAGCAGCATTGGACAGGAGAACTATGGCTACACCTTC.

CDR3 protein: CAISEGVDTQYF. The CDR3 nucleotides are TGTGCCATCAGTGAAGGGGTAGATACGCAGTATTTT. The V call is TRBV10-3, the J call TRBJ2-3; D is possibly TRBD1 (5 bases). The germline gives CDR1 ENHRY, CDR2 SYGVKD. This CDR3 comprises 12 residues. V was cut by 3 bases and J by 5 bases, with 6 bases left in between.

Written as DNA, the CDR3 is TGTGCCAGCAGCCTTCGGACTAGCGGGAGGGATGAGCAGTTCTTC. This codes for CASSLRTSGRDEQFF. The V call is TRBV7-9, the J call TRBJ2-1; 15 bases match TRBD2. V lost 5 bases to trimming and J lost 8 bases; unmatched junction nucleotides: 4. Germline CDR1 and CDR2: SEHNR and FQNEAQ (reference sequence). The CDR3 spans 15 residues.